A single T cell receptor (beta chain) is shown here with its context. CDR3 length: 14 residues. V was clipped by 2 bases and J by 7 bases; unmatched bases: 7. In germline, CDR1 is LNHNV, CDR2 YYDKDF (reference sequence). These data are taken from a study of CD8+ T cells in alopecia areata. The sequencing template was cDNA reverse transcribed from extracted RNA. Assay: immunoSEQ multiplex PCR; the TCRdb copy retains only in-frame clones and omits some. The table has about 76,000 clones, around two thirds seen once. The treatment denotes: oral pan-JAK inhibitor, 5-10 mg twice daily. This chain connects TRBV15 to TRBJ2-7; 8 nucleotides match TRBD1. This specimen was CD8+ T cells sorted from blood, taken at week 24, from a patient treated with tofacitinib. The clonotype was recovered from a human donor with alopecia areata. The CDR3 sequence: CATSRRQGLREQYF. In DNA form, the CDR3 reads TGTGCCACCAGCAGAAGACAGGGGTTGCGTGAGCAGTACTTC.